These 14 T cell receptor beta chains share one sample of origin, sequenced in a study of T cells after yellow fever vaccination. TCRdb reanalysed the 5' RACE reads using MiXCR and keeps one entry per CDR3 protein. The table lists some 260,000 distinct CDR3 sequences, 5.2% of them singletons. This specimen consisted of CD4+ T cells sorted from PBMCs, obtained on the day of the yellow fever booster vaccination. The source of these receptors is a young man who received the YFV17D yellow fever vaccine.

This clonotype was counted a few times. V gene TRBV20-1 combines with J gene TRBJ2-5, with D possibly matching TRBD2 (5 bases). The ends were cut back, 2 bases at V and 7 bases at J, with 14 bases in the middle. CDR1 DFQATT and CDR2 SNEGSKA come from the germline V gene (reference sequence). The CDR3 runs to 13 residues. This CDR3 is CSARSDWAGTQYF. In nucleotides, the CDR3 is TGCAGTGCTAGATCGGATTGGGCGGGGACCCAGTACTTC.

This clonotype was recorded at least ten times. V and J are TRBV20-1 and TRBJ1-6; 9 bases map to TRBD1. The CDR3 extends over 14 amino acids. The trim removed 4 bases at V and 6 bases at J, leaving 4 bases unmatched. Germline-derived CDR1 and CDR2 are DFQATT and SNEGSKA (reference sequence). The CDR3 here is CSAIVGQGNSPLHF. The CDR3 region has the DNA TGCAGTGCTATCGTGGGACAGGGTAATTCACCCCTCCACTTT.

The V and J genes are TRBV10-3 and TRBJ1-6, with TRBD1 matching over 10 bases. CDR3 length: 19 residues. With 8 bases clipped from V and 6 bases from J, the junction kept 19 bases outside the gene matches. Germline CDR1 ENHRY, CDR2 SYGVKD. The CDR3 protein is CAIGMGQRRTGGFNSPLHF. The DNA for the CDR3 is TGTGCCATCGGCATGGGGCAACGGAGGACAGGGGGTTTTAATTCACCCCTCCACTTT.

This clonotype has a handful of counts. This CDR3 reads CAISEGQQETQYF. The CDR3 DNA is TGTGCCATCAGTGAAGGGCAGCAAGAGACCCAGTACTTC. This rearrangement joins TRBV10-3 to TRBJ2-5; no firm D call. The CDR3 contains 13 residues. The ends were cut back, 3 bases at V and 2 bases at J, with 7 bases in the middle. Germline lookup yields CDR1 ENHRY and CDR2 SYGVKD.

In its sample, this clonotype was seen many times. J is TRBJ2-1 and V is TRBV5-1, with 7 bases fitting TRBD1. In germline, CDR1 is SGHRS, CDR2 YFSETQ. V gave up 5 bases and J gave up 0 bases; unmatched junction bases: 2. This CDR3 region has 14 residues. CDR3 in amino acids: CASSWDSSYNEQFF. The CDR3 DNA reads as TGCGCCAGCAGTTGGGACAGCTCCTACAATGAGCAGTTCTTC.

On this clonotype: This clone may be a read error of a much larger clone one base away. The V call is TRBV6-2 or TRBV6-3, the J call TRBJ1-1; D is possibly TRBD1 (5 bases). Trimming stripped 6 bases from V and 1 base from J, with 9 bases between. This CDR3 comprises 13 residues. Germline CDR1 is MNHEY and CDR2 is SVGEGT. CDR3 loop: CASRSDRNTEAFF. The CDR3 DNA reads as TGTGCCAGCAGATCCGACAGGAACACTGAAGCTTTCTTT.

CDR3 nucleotides: TGCGCCAGCAGCCCCCAGGAGTCTAATGGCTACACCTTC. Translation: CASSPQESNGYTF. This chain links TRBV5-1 with TRBJ1-2, with no clear D. The CDR3 spans 13 residues. From germline, CDR1 is SGHRS and CDR2 YFSETQ. Trimming removed 4 bases at V and 6 bases at J, with 13 bases between.

This clonotype was seen a handful of times. The V gene is TRBV6-5, the J gene TRBJ2-3, with D unresolved. This CDR3 has 14 residues. Germline assignment: CDR1 MNHEY and CDR2 SVGAGI. Between the trimmed V and J ends, which lost 8 bases and 2 bases, there was a span of 14 bases. The CDR3 protein is CASAKRPLTDTQYF. Here the CDR3 DNA reads TGTGCCAGCGCCAAACGTCCCCTCACAGATACGCAGTATTTT.

The CDR3 coding sequence is TGTGCCAGCACTCAACAGGAGAATCAGCCCCAGCATTTT. Translating it yields CASTQQENQPQHF. V and J are TRBV12-3 or TRBV12-4 and TRBJ1-5; D perhaps matches TRBD1 (5 bases). The CDR3 is 13 residues long. V lost 7 bases and J lost 4, with 11 bases in between.

This chain connects TRBV5-1 to TRBJ1-1; D ambiguous. Trimming shortened V by 2 bases and J by 5 bases, and 13 bases separated the two germline ends. The CDR3 consists of 14 residues. From germline, CDR1 is SGHRS and CDR2 YFSETQ. The CDR3 bases are TGCGCCAGCAGCTTTCAGTCCACTGGGACTGAAGCTTTCTTT. Translating it yields CASSFQSTGTEAFF.

At least ten counts were recorded for this clonotype. The CDR3 bases are TGTGCCAGCAGCTCCTACCGCGGGACTTACGAGCAGTACTTC. Translation: CASSSYRGTYEQYF. V gene TRBV5-6 combines with J gene TRBJ2-7, with a tentative D call TRBD2 (6 bases). The CDR3 contains 14 residues. The germline V gene has CDR1 SGHDT and CDR2 YYEEEE. V lost 3 bases, J lost 4 bases, and 14 bases lay in between. The complete variable domain, with remaining parts taken from reference TRBV5-6 and TRBJ2-7, reads DAGVTQSPTHLIKTRGQQVTLRCSPKSGHDTVSWYQQALGQGPQFIFQYYEEEERQRGNFPDRFSGHQFPNYSSELNVNALLLGDSALYLCASSSYRGTYEQYFGPGTRLTVT.

V gene TRBV6-5 combines with J gene TRBJ1-2; D unresolved. Germline V CDR1 and CDR2: MNHEY, SVGAGI. The CDR3 is made up of 14 amino acids. V shed 5 bases and J shed 0 bases, with 10 bases lying between them. The CDR3 loop is CASSVRDANYGYTF. The CDR3 DNA follows: TGTGCCAGCAGTGTGAGGGATGCTAACTATGGCTACACCTTC.

This clonotype was recorded at least ten times. The rearrangement joins TRBV6-6 to TRBJ2-2, with D possibly TRBD1 on 6 matching bases. V was trimmed by 3 bases and J by 7 bases, leaving 18 bases between them. The CDR3 spans 16 residues. CDR1 and CDR2 from the germline V gene are MNHNY and SVGAGI (reference sequence). The CDR3 nucleotides read TGTGCCAGCAGTTATATGGGGAGACAGGAGGTCGGGGAGCTGTTTTTT. This sequence encodes CASSYMGRQEVGELFF.

The chain combines TRBV6-6 with TRBJ1-5; 8 bases fit TRBD1. V dropped 6 bases and J dropped 3; count of bases not matched to a gene: 7. CDR3 size: 15 residues. From germline, CDR1 is MNHNY and CDR2 SVGAGI (reference sequence). DNA for the CDR3: TGTGCCAGCAGGCTACCGGGACAGGACAATCAGCCCCAGCATTTT. Translation gives CASRLPGQDNQPQHF.